A selection of T cell receptor beta chains follows, all from one sample in a study of blood T cell repertoires in COVID-19. Produced via immunoSEQ multiplex PCR; TCRdb's table is partial and in-frame only. The sample has more than 200,000 clones; 82% are singletons. Sequenced sample: peripheral blood. These receptors were obtained from a woman of 80 years or more with COVID-19, enrolled during active disease. The CDR3 runs from the conserved cysteine through the conserved F or W. A D gene is named only where the DNA matches it firmly. Expanded clones are given a class, and other clones once, few, many or no size at all.

V	size	J	D	DNA	CDR3
TRBV9	.	TRBJ1-2	.	TGTGCCAGCAGCCTAACGGGACTGCGTGACGGCTACACCTTC	CASSLTGLRDGYTF
TRBV28	once	TRBJ2-1	TRBD1	TGTGCCAGCAGTTACGGAGGGGGGACAGGGGGCGCGGATCTCCTAGCGGGCTACAATGAGCAGTTCTTC	CASSYGGGTGGADLLAGYNEQFF
TRBV11-3	.	TRBJ2-5	TRBD1	TGTGCCAGCAGCTTAGGGACAGGGGAGAGCAGAGGCGAGACCCAGTACTTC	CASSLGTGESRGETQYF
TRBV27	.	TRBJ1-5	TRBD1	TGTGCCAGCAGACAGGGACAGGTAAAGGGGCCCCAGCATTTT	CASRQGQVKGPQHF
TRBV12-5	.	TRBJ1-3	.	TGTGCTAGTGGTCAGAAGACAGCTTCCTCTGGAAACACCATATATTTT	CASGQKTASSGNTIYF
TRBV28	.	TRBJ1-2	.	TGTGCCAGCAGCATTACAGGCTATGGCTACACCTTC	CASSITGYGYTF
TRBV6-5	.	TRBJ1-2	.	TGTGCCAGCCTCAGACCAGGGCCGTTCTATGGCTACACCTTC	CASLRPGPFYGYTF
TRBV28	.	TRBJ1-3	TRBD1	TGTGCCAGCAGATTCAGGGGGCTTGGAAACACCATATATTTT	CASRFRGLGNTIYF
TRBV13	.	TRBJ1-1	.	TGTGCCAGCAGACTGCACGGGGTCTCTGAAGCTTTCTTT	CASRLHGVSEAFF
TRBV7-9	few	TRBJ1-6	TRBD1	TGTGCCAGCAGCAGAACACAGGGGGCGCCGGGATCACCCCTCCACTTT	CASSRTQGAPGSPLHF
TRBV6-5	.	TRBJ2-5	.	TGTGCCACGGGGGTAACTAGCAGATTAGAGACCCAGTACTTC	CATGVTSRLETQYF
TRBV5-1	few	TRBJ1-2	TRBD1	TGCGCCAGCAGCTTGGTACAGGGGTATGGCTACACCTTC	CASSLVQGYGYTF
TRBV5-4	.	TRBJ2-2	.	TGTGCCAGCAGCGAGGTTAAGCGGTACGGGGAGCTGTTTTTT	CASSEVKRYGELFF
TRBV5-4	.	TRBJ2-1	TRBD2	TGTGCCAGCAGCCCTTTAGCGGGGGCCAACTACAATGAGCAGTTCTTC	CASSPLAGANYNEQFF
TRBV5-4	.	TRBJ2-5	.	TGTGCCAGCAGCCGGACTTCCCGAGAGACCCAGTACTTC	CASSRTSRETQYF
TRBV7-8	.	TRBJ2-1	.	TGTGCCAGCAGCCGCACAGGGCAGGGCGAGCAGTTCTTC	CASSRTGQGEQFF
TRBV27	.	TRBJ2-1	.	TGTGCCACCCGGGCTAGCAAGTACAATGAGCAGTTCTTC	CATRASKYNEQFF
TRBV19	few	TRBJ1-5	.	TGTGCCAGTAGTATAGGTAGGCGGGGTAGCAATCAGCCCCAGCATTTT	CASSIGRRGSNQPQHF
TRBV21-1	.	TRBJ2-2	.	TGTGCCAGCACCCGATGGCCCCATCAGGATTATATCACCGGGGAGCTGTTTTTT	CASTRWPHQDYITGELFF
TRBV2	.	TRBJ2-1	.	TGTGCCAGCAGTGAATGGGAGATCTCCTACAATGAGCAGTTCTTC	CASSEWEISYNEQFF
TRBV2	.	TRBJ2-1	.	TGTGCCAGCAACAATCAAGGGGCCAATGAGCAGTTCTTC	CASNNQGANEQFF
TRBV28	.	TRBJ1-2	TRBD1	TGTGCCACCTTGATAGGGGGCGGGTACTATGGCTACACCTTC	CATLIGGGYYGYTF
TRBV18	.	TRBJ1-2	.	TGTGCCAGCTCACCCGGGGACATATATGGCTACACCTTC	CASSPGDIYGYTF
TRBV28	.	TRBJ2-3	TRBD1	TGTGCCACTGGGGACAGGGCTAGCACAGATACGCAGTATTTT	CATGDRASTDTQYF
TRBV11-3	.	TRBJ2-1	.	TGTGCCAGCAGCTTACTCTCCCGCGATGAGCAGTTCTTC	CASSLLSRDEQFF
TRBV4-3	.	TRBJ1-1	.	TGCGCCAGCAGCCAGGCGACCTATCGGGACACTGAAGCTTTCTTT	CASSQATYRDTEAFF
TRBV5-8	.	TRBJ1-5	.	TGTGCCAGCAGCTCCGGCGGGGCTATCAATCAGCCCCAGCATTTT	CASSSGGAINQPQHF
TRBV18	.	TRBJ2-3	.	TGTGCCAGCTCACCGGACACGGATACGCAGTATTTT	CASSPDTDTQYF
TRBV2	.	TRBJ1-3	.	TGTGCCAGCAGGTCATGGACAACTGGAAACACCATATATTTT	CASRSWTTGNTIYF
TRBV7-2	.	TRBJ1-4	TRBD1	TGTGCCAGCAGCCGCGACAGGGGAAGTGAAAAACTGTTTTTT	CASSRDRGSEKLFF
TRBV7-2	.	TRBJ1-5	.	TGTGCCAGCAGCCCCCAGAACAATCAGCCCCAGCATTTT	CASSPQNNQPQHF
TRBV3-1/TRBV3-2	.	TRBJ2-1	.	TGTGCCAGCAGCCAAGTCGGGGGGCAGTTCTTC	CASSQVGGQFF
TRBV4-1	.	TRBJ2-1	TRBD2	TGCGCCAGCAGCCAAGGTCCTTTTAGCGGGAGGGGGAATGAGCAGTTCTTC	CASSQGPFSGRGNEQFF
TRBV9	.	TRBJ2-3	.	TGTGCCAGCAGACCGACAGGAACCAACCCAGATACGCAGTATTTT	CASRPTGTNPDTQYF
TRBV27	.	TRBJ2-2	.	TGTGCCAGCAGTTTTACGAACACCGGGGAGCTGTTTTTT	CASSFTNTGELFF
TRBV20-1	.	TRBJ2-1	.	TGCAGTGCTAGTCCCCGACGCTATATAGCTAGGTATGAGCAGTTCTTC	CSASPRRYIARYEQFF
TRBV7-2	.	TRBJ1-1	.	TGTGCCAGCAGCTTCGCCTTACAGGGAAATGAAGCTTTCTTT	CASSFALQGNEAFF
TRBV28	.	TRBJ2-1	TRBD2	TGTGCCAGCAGTTTTTATAGTTCTAGCGGCTACAATGAGCAGTTCTTC	CASSFYSSSGYNEQFF